This T cell receptor beta chain was sequenced during a study of control samples from healthy donors and cancer patients. TCRdb's copy holds only in-frame clones and misses some; the assay was immunoSEQ multiplex PCR. Of approximately 97,000 clones listed, around four fifths are singletons. This CDR3 is built from 14 residues. Unmatched junction bases numbered 3, after V lost 1 base and J lost 5 bases. Germline V gives CDR1 GTSNPN, CDR2 SVGIG (reference sequence). V gene TRBV30 combines with J gene TRBJ2-2; TRBD2 matches 8 bases. The receptor was isolated from a man aged 25 to 40 in good health. The specimen sequenced was blood. In DNA, the CDR3 is TGTGCCTGGAGTGAAGGACTAGCAACCGGGGAGCTGTTTTTT. It codes for CAWSEGLATGELFF.